This is a list of T cell receptor beta chains from one sample in a study of control samples from healthy donors and cancer patients. The assay was immunoSEQ multiplex PCR, and TCRdb's table has in-frame clones only and misses some. The data hold 55,000 to 75,000 clones, with more than 75% observed a single time. The sequencing sample was made of PBMCs. The receptors were sampled from a woman between 50 and 59 years old with head and neck cancer. The CDR3 runs from the conserved cysteine through the conserved F or W. The D gene is left open where the match is weak. The size field is filled for only some rows; it gives once, few, many or a size class.

TRBV20-1	TRBJ2-1	-	TRBD2	TGCAGTGCTAGTGGACTAGCGGGGGGGCGCAATGAGCAGTTCTTC	CSASGLAGGRNEQFF
TRBV9	TRBJ1-3	-	-	TGTGCCAGCAGCGTAGACTGGAGCTCTGGAAACACCATATATTTT	CASSVDWSSGNTIYF
TRBV28	TRBJ1-5	once	-	TGTGCCAGCAGTTTAGCGCGGGGGTCTTGGGGTCAGCCCCAGCATTTT	CASSLARGSWGQPQHF
TRBV24-1	TRBJ2-3	-	TRBD2	TGTGCCACCAGTAGAAGCGGGGTAGATACGCAGTATTTT	CATSRSGVDTQYF
TRBV5-1	TRBJ2-7	-	TRBD1	TGCGCCAGCAGCGATCTCGGGACAGCCTACGAGCAGTACTTC	CASSDLGTAYEQYF
TRBV27	TRBJ2-7	few	-	TGTGCCAGCAGTTTATCTTCCTGGGGGGAGCAGTACTTC	CASSLSSWGEQYF
TRBV30	TRBJ1-6	-	-	TGTGCCTGGCAAAAGGCGGGGAATCCCCTCAGTTCACCCCTCCACTTT	CAWQKAGNPLSSPLHF
TRBV5-8	TRBJ2-5	-	TRBD2	TGTGCCAGCAGCCTAGGACTAGCGGGGGAAGAGACCCAGTACTTC	CASSLGLAGEETQYF
TRBV4-1	TRBJ1-1	few	-	TGCGCCAGCAGCCTAGGGGGGGCCTCGAACACTGAAGCTTTCTTT	CASSLGGASNTEAFF
TRBV6-5	TRBJ1-2	few	TRBD1	TGTGCCAGCAGTATTGGACAGGGGGGAAGCTATGGCTACACCTTC	CASSIGQGGSYGYTF
TRBV5-4	TRBJ1-2	-	TRBD1	TGTGCCAGCAGCTCCCCCCGGGACAGGGGTCCCGACCTCCGCGGCTACACCTTC	CASSSPRDRGPDLRGYTF
TRBV19	TRBJ2-5	-	TRBD2	TGTGCCAGTAGTCTGGGACTAGCGGGCGAAGAGACCCAGTACTTC	CASSLGLAGEETQYF
TRBV27	TRBJ2-7	-	TRBD1	TGTGCCAGCAGTTCCAGACAGGGTGGCGAGCAGTACTTC	CASSSRQGGEQYF